The clone carrying this TCR beta chain was seen only a few times. Antigen: not known. This specimen comes from a study of identical twins. Study observations and caveats: A lower insertion count was a feature of abundant cord blood beta clonotypes, with no such feature in memory repertoires. The models gave estimates that fell short of the out-of-frame TCR alpha sharing seen in monozygotic twins. Conclusions rested on cross-sectional statistics rather than following the same donors.

The CDR3 totals 15 residues. Trimming took 1 base from V and 2 from J, leaving 12 bases between them. TCRdb reprocessed the 5' RACE reads with MiXCR, giving one entry per CDR3 protein. The sample yields approximately 230,000 distinct CDR3 sequences, over 11% seen once. V and J are TRBV12-3 or TRBV12-4 and TRBJ2-7; D may match TRBD1 or TRBD2 (6 bases each). The receptor's source is a woman between 18 and 30 years old in good health. What was sequenced was memory (CD45RO+) T cells sorted from blood. Here the CDR3 DNA reads TGTGCCAGCAGTTTAGAGTGGGGGGCCGCCTACGAGCAGTACTTC. Amino acid sequence: CASSLEWGAAYEQYF.